These T cell receptor beta chains were read from a single sample in a study of blood T cell repertoires in COVID-19. TCRdb's table, derived via immunoSEQ multiplex PCR, lists solely in-frame clones and lacks some. The sample has about 270,000 clones; around 82% are singletons. The sequencing input was peripheral blood. The origin of the receptors is an elderly man with acute or convalescent COVID-19. Each CDR3 is given with its conserved first and last residue. Each record gives: clone size, J gene, V gene, D gene, CDR3 DNA, CDR3 protein. D genes are given only for firm matches. Size is omitted from some rows. Given values are once, few, many or a class for expanded clones.

-	TRBJ1-5	TRBV7-8	TRBD1	TGTGCCAGCAGCTCTTCCGGGACAGCCTTTTTAGAGCCCCAGCATTTT	CASSSSGTAFLEPQHF
-	TRBJ2-7	TRBV27	-	TGTGCCAGCAGTTTATGTCGGGGATGCGAGCAGTACTTC	CASSLCRGCEQYF
-	TRBJ2-7	TRBV14	-	TGTGCCAGCAGCCCGGCAGGCTACGAGCAGTACTTC	CASSPAGYEQYF
-	TRBJ2-1	TRBV6-5	-	TGTGCCAGCAGTTATAGTAGCTCCTACAATGAGCAGTTCTTC	CASSYSSSYNEQFF
once	TRBJ1-6	TRBV6-2/TRBV6-3	TRBD1	TGTGCCAGCAGTTGGCCCGGGACAGGAGGTTCACCCCTCCACTTT	CASSWPGTGGSPLHF
-	TRBJ2-5	TRBV2	TRBD2	TGTGCCAGCAGGGGGTGGGTAGCGGGGGAGTTTGAGACCCAGTACTTC	CASRGWVAGEFETQYF
few	TRBJ1-3	TRBV5-1	-	TGCGCCAGCAGCTTGGGCGGGAGGTCTGGAAACACCATATATTTT	CASSLGGRSGNTIYF
-	TRBJ1-5	TRBV5-8	-	TGTGCCAGCAGTTCGTTGACCCTCAGACAGTCAGCCCAGCATTTT	CASSSLTLRQSAQHF
-	TRBJ2-5	TRBV2	-	TGTGCCAGCAGTGAAATCCGAGAGACCCAGTACTTC	CASSEIRETQYF
-	TRBJ1-2	TRBV6-5	-	TGTGCCGTAGGACGGGATAACAACTATGGCTACACCTTC	CAVGRDNNYGYTF
-	TRBJ1-2	TRBV5-1	-	TGCGCCAGCAGCGGCGGCAGTTCGGGCTACACCTTC	CASSGGSSGYTF
once	TRBJ2-3	TRBV27	TRBD2	TGTGCCAGCAGTCCGAGACGGACTAGCGAGTTCACAGATACGCAGTATTTT	CASSPRRTSEFTDTQYF
few	TRBJ1-4	TRBV7-9	-	TGTGCCAGCAGCTTCCACGGATTGAGGGAAAAACTGTTTTTT	CASSFHGLREKLFF
-	TRBJ1-5	TRBV2	TRBD1	TGTGCCAGCAGTAACGACAGGGCCAATCAGCCCCAGCATTTT	CASSNDRANQPQHF
-	TRBJ2-5	TRBV7-3	TRBD2	TGTGCCAGCAGTCGCGGGGGACCTCAAGAGACCCAGTACTTC	CASSRGGPQETQYF
-	TRBJ2-3	TRBV19	-	TGTGCCAGTACCAACATGATCGGGAATATAGATACGCAGTATTTT	CASTNMIGNIDTQYF
once	TRBJ2-7	TRBV7-8	TRBD1	TGTGCCAGCAGCCCCCGGGGAGGACAGGGGGACTACGAGCAGTACTTC	CASSPRGGQGDYEQYF
-	TRBJ2-2	TRBV5-1	TRBD1	TGCGCCAGCAAGGTTGGGACAGCGAACACCGGGGAGCTGTTTTTT	CASKVGTANTGELFF
-	TRBJ2-5	TRBV5-6	-	TGTGCCAGCAGCTTGGAGGGGCGGGGGCCCGGGACCCAGTACTTC	CASSLEGRGPGTQYF
many	TRBJ1-2	TRBV7-8	-	TGTGCCAGCAGCTATTCGACAGTGAACTATGGCTACACCTTC	CASSYSTVNYGYTF